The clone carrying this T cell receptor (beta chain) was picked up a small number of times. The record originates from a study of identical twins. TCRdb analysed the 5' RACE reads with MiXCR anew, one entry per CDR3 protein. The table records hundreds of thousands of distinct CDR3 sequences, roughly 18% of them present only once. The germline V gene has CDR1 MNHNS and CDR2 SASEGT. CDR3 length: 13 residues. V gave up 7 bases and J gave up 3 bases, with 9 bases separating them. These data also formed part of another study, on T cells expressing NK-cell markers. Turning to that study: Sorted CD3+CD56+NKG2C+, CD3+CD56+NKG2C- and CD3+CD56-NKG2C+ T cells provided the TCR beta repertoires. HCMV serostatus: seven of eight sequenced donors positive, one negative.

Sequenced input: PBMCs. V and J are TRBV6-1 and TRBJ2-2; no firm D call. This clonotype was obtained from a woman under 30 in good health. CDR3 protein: CASTQAYTGELFF. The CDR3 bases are TGTGCCAGCACCCAGGCGTACACCGGGGAGCTGTTTTTT.